This T cell receptor beta chain was sequenced in a study of T cell clonotyping in hematopoietic cell transplantation. Study-level findings and limits: Recipient TCR diversity dropped after transplant; expanded clonotypes rose from day 30 to 180.

Blood collection times were about day -28 and days 30, 100, 180 posttransplant. Clones were sequenced by immunoSEQ multiplex PCR, and TCRdb holds only the in-frame ones, with some missing. The table has approximately 15,000 clones, over 75% seen once. On this clone itself: Its cognate antigen is unknown.

Germline V gene lookup returns CDR1 LNHDA and CDR2 SQIVND (reference sequence). The CDR3 length is 13 residues. V dropped 6 bases and J dropped 4 bases, with 12 bases sitting between them. This chain links TRBV19 with TRBJ1-2; TRBD1 might be the D (6 bases). The TCR comes from a male patient between 55 and 70 years old who had an allogeneic stem cell transplant from a related donor, so the T cells may come from the graft donor. Some clones in this sample may be carry-over from other donors' samples. The sequencing here drew on PBMCs, taken 100 days after allogeneic stem cell transplant. This CDR3 reads CASRSGEVYGYTF. CDR3 DNA: TGTGCCAGTAGATCAGGGGAGGTCTATGGCTACACCTTC.